The 27 T cell receptor beta chains below were found in one sample sequenced in a study of blood T cell repertoires in COVID-19. Sequenced by immunoSEQ multiplex PCR; TCRdb stores in-frame clones only, minus some. The sample includes hundreds of thousands of clones, more than 75% seen only once; the top ten take around 7%. The sequenced sample consisted of PBMCs or T cells enriched from blood (not recorded which). The receptors were gathered from a middle-aged woman with acute COVID-19.

The chain recombines TRBV5-4 with TRBJ2-5; possibly TRBD2 for D (7 bases). There are 15 residues in the CDR3. V was clipped by 9 bases and J by 2 bases, with 20 bases between them. Germline lookup yields CDR1 SGHNT and CDR2 YYREEE (reference sequence). This CDR3 reads CATRPGGGVQETQYF. The DNA for the CDR3 is TGTGCCACTCGTCCGGGGGGCGGGGTTCAAGAGACCCAGTACTTC.

This chain's CDR3 is CASSPETWTSGGTGELFF. CDR3 in DNA: TGTGCCAGCAGCCCCGAGACTTGGACTAGCGGGGGGACCGGGGAGCTGTTTTTT. The chain recombines TRBV9 with TRBJ2-2, with 14 bases fitting TRBD2. V lost 4 bases, J lost 5 bases, and 10 bases stayed unmatched. The V gene's germline CDR1 is SGDLS and CDR2 YYNGEE. The CDR3 consists of 18 residues.

The chain carries TRBV6-6 and TRBJ1-2; perhaps TRBD1 as D (6 bases). Looked up from germline, CDR1 is MNHNY and CDR2 is SVGAGI (reference sequence). The CDR3 has 13 amino acids. V lost 5 bases to trimming and J lost 6 bases, with 13 bases between them. CDR3 region: CASSPPRQDGYTF. In DNA form, the CDR3 reads TGTGCCAGCAGTCCCCCCAGACAGGATGGCTACACCTTC.

The chain employs TRBV5-1 and TRBJ2-7; 8 positions match TRBD1. CDR3 length: 16 amino acids. Trimming removed 0 bases from V and 4 bases from J; junction bases left unmatched: 9. Germline CDR1 and CDR2: SGHRS and YFSETQ. CDR3 DNA: TGCGCCAGCAGCTTGGTTGGTGCAGGGGGCGCATACGAGCAGTACTTC. Translated: CASSLVGAGGAYEQYF.

V is TRBV9 and J is TRBJ2-7; 8 nucleotides match TRBD1. The trim removed 0 bases at V and 7 bases at J, leaving 3 bases unmatched. Germline V gene data show CDR1 as SGDLS and CDR2 as YYNGEE. CDR3 length: 13 residues. CDR3 nucleotides: TGTGCCAGCAGCGTAGTCAACAGGGGGGAGCAGTACTTC. Translation gives CASSVVNRGEQYF.

The chain recombines TRBV2 with TRBJ2-3; D possibly corresponds to TRBD1 (6 bases). The germline CDR1 and CDR2 sequences are SNHLY and FYNNEI. Trimming stripped 8 bases from V and 4 bases from J, with 19 bases between. The CDR3 sequence is 15 residues long. The CDR3 spells CASSKQGQQADTQYF. As DNA, the CDR3 is TGTGCCAGCTCGAAACAGGGTCAGCAAGCAGATACGCAGTATTTT. Full variable domain (remainder filled in from reference TRBV2 and TRBJ2-3): EPEVTQTPSHQVTQMGQEVILRCVPISNHLYFYWYRQILGQKVEFLVSFYNNEISEKSEIFDDQFSVERPDGSNFTLKIRSTKLEDSAMYFCASSKQGQQADTQYFGPGTRLTVL.

CDR3 amino acids: CASKLTSGGRGQYF. The CDR3 region has the DNA TGTGCCAGCAAACTCACTAGCGGGGGCCGGGGGCAGTACTTC. The chain recombines TRBV28 with TRBJ2-7; 11 bases line up with TRBD2. Germline V gene data show CDR1 as MDHEN and CDR2 as SYDVKM. This CDR3 has 14 residues. V gave up 7 bases and J gave up 9 bases; unmatched junction bases: 11.

The J gene is TRBJ1-2, the V gene TRBV3-1 (or the pseudogene TRBV3-2); D is ambiguous. The CDR3 covers 15 residues. Trimming cost V 0 bases and J 5 bases, with 13 bases left between them. Germline V lookup: CDR1 LGHDT, CDR2 YNNKEL (reference sequence). This CDR3 is CASSQDWARKYGYTF. Written as DNA, the CDR3 is TGTGCCAGCAGCCAAGATTGGGCCAGGAAGTATGGCTACACCTTC.

This rearrangement joins TRBV10-2 to TRBJ2-1; D is perhaps TRBD1 (6 bases). Germline V CDR1 and CDR2: WSHSY, SAAADI. The CDR3 totals 14 residues. V was shortened by 8 bases and J by 1 base, with 12 bases between the two germline ends. CDR3 nucleotides: TGCGCCAGCCGGCAGGACAGTTCCTACAATGAGCAGTTCTTC. Its protein product is CASRQDSSYNEQFF.

The J gene is TRBJ2-2, the V gene TRBV7-6; 14 positions agree with TRBD2. CDR1 and CDR2 (germline): SGHVS, FNYEAQ. The CDR3 has 17 amino acids. Trimming removed 3 bases from V and 3 bases from J; junction bases left unmatched: 3. CDR3 sequence (DNA): TGTGCCAGCAGCTTGGGACTAGCGGGAGTCTACACCGGGGAGCTGTTTTTT. This translates into CASSLGLAGVYTGELFF.

The chain carries TRBV5-8 and TRBJ1-2, with D possibly being TRBD1 (5 bases). V was shortened by 6 bases and J by 5 bases, with 14 bases between the two germline ends. The CDR3 has 13 residues. CDR1 SGHTS and CDR2 YDEGEE come from the germline V gene. Written as DNA, the CDR3 is TGTGCCAGCACCCCAGGGAGGGGATATGGCTACACCTTC. Protein sequence: CASTPGRGYGYTF.

The table lists this clone with a count of one. This chain joins TRBV3-1 (or the pseudogene TRBV3-2) and TRBJ1-2; a weak D match, TRBD1 (5 bases). Germline values: CDR1 LGHDT, CDR2 YNNKEL (reference sequence). V lost 5 bases to trimming and J lost 6 bases, with 10 bases between them. This CDR3 is built from 12 residues. DNA of the CDR3: TGTGCCAGCAGCAGGGCGGGGGATGGCTACACCTTC. Protein sequence: CASSRAGDGYTF.

This chain connects TRBV30 to TRBJ1-2; D remains unclear. The CDR3 spans 15 residues. Germline V lookup: CDR1 GTSNPN, CDR2 SVGIG (reference sequence). The germline V and J ends were trimmed by 0 bases and 2 bases, with 13 bases remaining between them. The CDR3 here is CAWSVQEQLNYGYTF. The CDR3 DNA sequence: TGTGCCTGGAGTGTACAAGAACAGCTCAACTATGGCTACACCTTC.

The chain couples TRBV24-1 to TRBJ2-2, with D possibly TRBD2 on 5 matching bases. V was cut by 5 bases and J by 7 bases, with 13 bases left in between. Germline CDR1 and CDR2: KGHDR and SFDVKD. This CDR3 comprises 14 residues. The CDR3 nucleotides read TGTGCCACCAGTGTCTCGGGGTTTAGCGGGGAGCTGTTTTTT. It is translated as CATSVSGFSGELFF.

This chain uses TRBV3-1 (or the pseudogene TRBV3-2) with TRBJ1-1; no reliable D call. Germline assignment: CDR1 LGHDT and CDR2 YNNKEL (reference sequence). Trimming cost V 2 bases and J 3 bases, with 10 bases left between them. This CDR3 contains 14 residues. CDR3 nucleotide sequence: TGTGCCAGCAGCCAAATGGGCGCAGACACTGAAGCTTTCTTT. This translates into CASSQMGADTEAFF.

This rearrangement joins TRBV2 to TRBJ2-2; D not resolved. The CDR3 consists of 15 residues. Between the trimmed V and J ends, which lost 6 bases and 6 bases, there was a span of 17 bases. Germline CDR1 is SNHLY and CDR2 is FYNNEI. CDR3 protein: CASRSASSSAGELFF. Written as DNA, the CDR3 is TGTGCCAGCAGATCGGCTAGTTCATCTGCCGGGGAGCTGTTTTTT.

The V and J genes are TRBV29-1 and TRBJ2-1; no firm D call. Germline V lookup: CDR1 SQVTM, CDR2 ANQGSEA. The V end lost 4 bases, the J end lost 7 bases, and 8 bases lay between the germline ends. The CDR3 has 11 amino acids. The CDR3 reads CSVAPLNEQFF. The CDR3 bases are TGCAGCGTTGCTCCCCTAAATGAGCAGTTCTTC.

The chain combines TRBV27 with TRBJ1-1; D not resolved. The CDR3 totals 13 residues. With 6 bases removed from V and 8 bases from J, the gap between germline ends came to 16 bases. Germline CDR1 and CDR2: MNHEY and SMNVEV (reference sequence). The DNA for the CDR3 is TGTGCCAGCAGCCAGGTAATATCGGGAGAAGCTTTCTTT. Encoded protein: CASSQVISGEAFF.

The rearrangement uses TRBV24-1 and TRBJ2-2; the match to TRBD2 covers 10 bases. The junction had 3 bases not matched to a gene; V was cut back by 3 bases and J by 3 bases. CDR3 size: 16 residues. Germline V CDR1 and CDR2: KGHDR, SFDVKD. DNA for the CDR3: TGTGCCACCAGTGATCTAGCGGGGGTTTACACCGGGGAGCTGTTTTTT. Its translation: CATSDLAGVYTGELFF.

The chain has TRBV30 and TRBJ1-5, with 9 bases identical to TRBD1. The CDR3 has 15 residues. Looked up from germline, CDR1 is GTSNPN and CDR2 is SVGIG (reference sequence). Losses at the gene ends were 0 bases for V and 3 bases for J; bases not matched to a gene: 3. CDR3 sequence (DNA): TGTGCCTGGAGTGTGGGACAGGGAGTCAATCAGCCCCAGCATTTT. Its protein is CAWSVGQGVNQPQHF.

The CDR3 loop is CASSSGTSGGNEQFF. The CDR3 DNA reads as TGTGCCAGCAGCTCCGGGACTAGCGGGGGGAATGAGCAGTTCTTC. The V gene is TRBV7-9, the J gene TRBJ2-1; 15 positions agree with TRBD2. CDR1 and CDR2 from the germline V gene are SEHNR and FQNEAQ (reference sequence). V shed 4 bases and J 7 bases; nucleotides not matched to a gene: 2. The CDR3 runs 15 residues.

J is TRBJ2-5 and V is TRBV2, with 7 bases fitting TRBD2. Germline V gene data show CDR1 as SNHLY and CDR2 as FYNNEI. The CDR3 covers 14 residues. V was clipped by 5 bases and J by 0 bases; unmatched bases: 3. CDR3 bases: TGTGCCAGCAGTCTCCTAGCGGACCAAGAGACCCAGTACTTC. Translated, it gives CASSLLADQETQYF.

J is TRBJ2-1 and V is TRBV3-1 (or the pseudogene TRBV3-2), with D possibly matching TRBD1 (5 bases). The V gene's germline CDR1 is LGHDT and CDR2 YNNKEL (reference sequence). With 1 base removed from V and 10 bases from J, the gap between germline ends came to 11 bases. The CDR3 runs 13 residues. The CDR3 sequence is CASSQGDRTEQFF. The CDR3 nucleotides read TGTGCCAGCAGCCAAGGTGACAGAACGGAGCAGTTCTTC.

Concerning this clone itself: This may be a read error: a much more frequent sequence differs by one nucleotide. The V gene is TRBV5-4, the J gene TRBJ1-2; 9 positions agree with TRBD1. The CDR3 is 13 amino acids. CDR1 is SGHNT and CDR2 is YYREEE in the germline V gene (reference sequence). DNA for the CDR3: TGTGCCCGCAGCTTACAGGGGGCTGGTGGCTACACCTTC. Its protein product is CARSLQGAGGYTF.

This clone was counted between two and nine times. The chain links TRBV13 to TRBJ1-6; D may be TRBD1 (5 bases). The V gene lost 3 bases and the J gene lost 9 bases, with 12 bases spanning the gap. CDR3 length equals 14 residues. Germline CDR1 PRHDT, CDR2 FYEKMQ (reference sequence). The CDR3 reads CASSFSREGSPLHF. The CDR3, as DNA: TGTGCCAGCAGCTTTTCCAGGGAGGGTTCACCCCTCCACTTT.

This clone was counted a few times. The rearrangement links TRBV2 to TRBJ1-1; a possible D gene is TRBD1 (5 bases). From germline, CDR1 is SNHLY and CDR2 FYNNEI. Trimming removed 4 bases at V and 3 bases at J, with 9 bases between. This CDR3 region has 13 residues. The CDR3 sequence is CASSVQVYTEAFF. In DNA form, the CDR3 reads TGTGCCAGCAGTGTACAGGTCTACACTGAAGCTTTCTTT.

The chain joins TRBV27 to TRBJ1-3; perhaps TRBD1 as D (5 bases). Germline V gene lookup returns CDR1 MNHEY and CDR2 SMNVEV (reference sequence). V was cut by 4 bases and J by 0 bases, with 7 bases left in between. This CDR3 contains 14 residues. CDR3 sequence reads: CASSSGYSGNTIYF. The CDR3 region has the DNA TGTGCCAGCAGTTCAGGGTACTCTGGAAACACCATATATTTT.